This TCR beta chain was sequenced in a study of low-dose radiotherapy and immunotherapy resistance in tumors. Study as a whole: Intravenous ipilimumab 1 mg/kg every six weeks was given with nivolumab 240 mg every two weeks.

TRAV- and TRBV-specific primers were used for first-strand cDNA, which covered alpha and beta chains. For amplifying TCRs, the PCR ran for approximately 18 cycles with Phusion, which was used together with a constant-region primer and the adapter on the V primers. Each CDR3 protein gets one entry after TCRdb re-called the reads with MiXCR. The table shows 100,000 or so distinct CDR3 sequences, with more than 20% occurring only once. As for time point: after trial treatment. The treatment was: LDRT plus nivolumab, ipilimumab, low-dose cyclophosphamide and aspirin (RACIN trial). This clonotype occurred many times. The V gene's germline CDR1 is SNHLY and CDR2 FYNNEI. This CDR3 is built from 15 residues. V lost 3 bases and J lost 7; bases outside the gene matches: 8.

The gene calls are TRBV2 and TRBJ2-1; 8 positions match TRBD2. This material consisted of PBMCs, taken after low-dose radiotherapy plus immunotherapy. The source of this sequence is a male donor with prostate cancer. The CDR3 nucleotides are TGTGCCAGCAGTGATCGTCGGGGGGGCGGAAATGAGCAGTTCTTC. The encoded protein is CASSDRRGGGNEQFF.